This T cell receptor (beta chain) was found in a study of cytomegalovirus exposure and HLA in healthy donors. Study-wide points: Researchers left out some V segments, among them TRBV6-2 and TRBV6-3, as indistinguishable. DRB1 showed the most TCR associations and HLA-C the fewest in a later analysis, as rates varied by HLA locus.

The germline gives CDR1 SGDLS, CDR2 YYNGEE. This CDR3 contains 14 residues. V lost 3 bases and J lost 5, with 11 bases in between. PCR primers comprised 60 Vbeta and 13 Jbeta primers. Sequencing used immunoSEQ multiplex PCR; TCRdb keeps in-frame clones, though not all of them. Found here are 150,000 to 200,000 clones, around 80% of them singletons; the top ten hold just over 2%. Turning to this clone: The antigen remains unidentified.

The source is a woman aged 25-40 years in good health and CMV-seropositive. Sequences were obtained from PBMCs. The genes are TRBV9 and TRBJ2-2; a weak D match, TRBD2 (6 bases). The chain's CDR3 is CASSAWAGTGELFF. CDR3 sequence (DNA): TGTGCCAGCAGCGCATGGGCGGGGACCGGGGAGCTGTTTTTT.